The present T cell receptor beta chain was sequenced within a study of cytotoxic CD8 clonotypes in ibrutinib-treated CLL. Across the whole study: There were 11 relapsed/refractory patients and about 14 treatment-naive patients, and under 18 were IGHV unmutated.

CDR3 length equals 15 residues. Per the germline V gene, CDR1 is LNHDA and CDR2 is SQIVND (reference sequence). V was clipped by 6 bases and J by 7 bases, with 16 bases between them. The targeted sequencing depth was 1 in 200,000 to 1 in 1 million T cells. Profiling relied on immunoSEQ multiplex PCR, and the TCRdb table lists in-frame clones only, not all of them. In the table there are about 50,000 clones, about 57% of which are singletons. Concerning this clone itself: Its cognate antigen is unknown.

Study-level findings and limits: A rise in clonality was seen at ibrutinib response, and a fall back toward baseline was seen at progression. Clonality correlated strongly with circulating CD8+ T cells and exceeded age-matched healthy donors at baseline.

The source is a human donor with chronic lymphocytic leukemia. J is TRBJ1-6 and V is TRBV19; TRBD1 might be the D (5 bases). Sequenced here: PBMCs, sampled after 24 months of ibrutinib treatment. CDR3 sequence: CASSRPAWGNSPLHF. CDR3 sequence (DNA): TGTGCCAGTAGCCGTCCGGCCTGGGGGAATTCACCCCTCCACTTT.